This TCR beta chain was recovered during a study of blood T cell repertoires in COVID-19. With V trimmed by 3 bases and J by 1 base, 2 bases remained unmatched. The CDR3 loop spans 15 amino acids. CDR1 and CDR2 from the germline V gene are MDHEN and SYDVKM. Clones were read by immunoSEQ multiplex PCR, and TCRdb kept only the in-frame ones, dropping some. The top ten hold approximately 1.3% of the sample, which has 200,000 to 250,000 clones, approximately 80% seen once. This clone was counted once. Membership in each cohort depended on participant-reported clinical history. The receptor's source is a woman in her 40s with acute COVID-19. The sample taken for sequencing was PBMCs or T cells enriched from blood (not recorded which). The chain couples TRBV28 to TRBJ1-5; 8 bases agree with TRBD1. Written as DNA, the CDR3 is TGTGCCAGCAGTTTGACAGGGGAAAGCAATCAGCCCCAGCATTTT. The encoded protein is CASSLTGESNQPQHF.